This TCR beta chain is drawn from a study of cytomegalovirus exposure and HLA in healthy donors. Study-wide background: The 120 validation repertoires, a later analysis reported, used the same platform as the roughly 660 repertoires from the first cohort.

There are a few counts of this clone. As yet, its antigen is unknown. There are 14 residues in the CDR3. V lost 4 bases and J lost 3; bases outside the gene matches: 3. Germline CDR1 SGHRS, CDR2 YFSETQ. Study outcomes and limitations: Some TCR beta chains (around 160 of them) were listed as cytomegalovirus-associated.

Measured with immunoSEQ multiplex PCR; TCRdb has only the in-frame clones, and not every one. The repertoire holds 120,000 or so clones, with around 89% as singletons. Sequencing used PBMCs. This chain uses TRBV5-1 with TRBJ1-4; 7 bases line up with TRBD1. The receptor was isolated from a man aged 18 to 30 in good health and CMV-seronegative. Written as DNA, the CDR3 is TGCGCCAGCAGCCCCGGGACAGCTAATGAAAAACTGTTTTTT. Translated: CASSPGTANEKLFF.